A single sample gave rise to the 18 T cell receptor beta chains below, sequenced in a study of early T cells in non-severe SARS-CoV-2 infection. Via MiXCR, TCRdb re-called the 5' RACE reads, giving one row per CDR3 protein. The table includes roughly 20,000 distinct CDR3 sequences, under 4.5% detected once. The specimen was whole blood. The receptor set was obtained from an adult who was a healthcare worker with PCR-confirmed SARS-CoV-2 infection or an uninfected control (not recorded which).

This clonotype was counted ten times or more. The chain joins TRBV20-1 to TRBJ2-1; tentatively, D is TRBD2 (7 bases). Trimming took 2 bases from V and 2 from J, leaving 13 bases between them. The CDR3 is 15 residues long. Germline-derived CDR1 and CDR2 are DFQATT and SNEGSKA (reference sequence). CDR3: CSARSGGAPYNEQFF. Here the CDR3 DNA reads TGCAGTGCTAGAAGTGGGGGGGCACCCTACAATGAGCAGTTCTTC.

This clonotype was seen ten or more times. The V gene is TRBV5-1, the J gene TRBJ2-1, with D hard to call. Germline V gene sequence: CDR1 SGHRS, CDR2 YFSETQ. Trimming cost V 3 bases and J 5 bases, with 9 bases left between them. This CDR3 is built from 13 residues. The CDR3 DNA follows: TGCGCCAGCAGCTCCCTACAAGACAATGAGCAGTTCTTC. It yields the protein CASSSLQDNEQFF.

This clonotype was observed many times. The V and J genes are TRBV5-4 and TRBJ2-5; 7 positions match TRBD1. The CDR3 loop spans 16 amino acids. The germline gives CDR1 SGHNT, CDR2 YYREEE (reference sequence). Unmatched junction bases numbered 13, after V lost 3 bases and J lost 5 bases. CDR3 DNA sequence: TGTGCCAGCAGCTCAAGGGGACAGACTCCCTCGGAGACCCAGTACTTC. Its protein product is CASSSRGQTPSETQYF.

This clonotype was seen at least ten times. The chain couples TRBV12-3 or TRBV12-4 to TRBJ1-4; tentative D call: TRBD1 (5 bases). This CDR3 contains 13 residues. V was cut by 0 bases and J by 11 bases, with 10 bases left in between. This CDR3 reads CASSLAGTEKLFF. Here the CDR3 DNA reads TGTGCCAGCAGTTTAGCAGGGACGGAGAAACTGTTTTTT.

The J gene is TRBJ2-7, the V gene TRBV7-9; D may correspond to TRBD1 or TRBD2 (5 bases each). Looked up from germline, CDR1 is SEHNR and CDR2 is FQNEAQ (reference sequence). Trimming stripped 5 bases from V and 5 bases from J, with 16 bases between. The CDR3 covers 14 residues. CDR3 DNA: TGTGCCAGCAGCCCACCCGGGGCGCTCAACGAGCAGTACTTC. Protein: CASSPPGALNEQYF.

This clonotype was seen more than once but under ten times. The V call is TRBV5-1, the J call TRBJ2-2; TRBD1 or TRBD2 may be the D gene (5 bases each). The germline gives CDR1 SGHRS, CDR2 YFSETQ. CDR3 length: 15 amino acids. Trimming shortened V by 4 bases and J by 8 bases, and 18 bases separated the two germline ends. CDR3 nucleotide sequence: TGCGCCAGCAGCCCCCGGGACCCAAGGGCGGGGGAGCTGTTTTTT. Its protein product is CASSPRDPRAGELFF.

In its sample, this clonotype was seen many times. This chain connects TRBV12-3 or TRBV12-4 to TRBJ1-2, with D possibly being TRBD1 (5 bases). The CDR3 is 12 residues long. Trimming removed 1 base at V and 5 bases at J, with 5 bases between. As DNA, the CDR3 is TGTGCCAGCAGTTTAGAGGGGTATGGCTACACCTTC. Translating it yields CASSLEGYGYTF.

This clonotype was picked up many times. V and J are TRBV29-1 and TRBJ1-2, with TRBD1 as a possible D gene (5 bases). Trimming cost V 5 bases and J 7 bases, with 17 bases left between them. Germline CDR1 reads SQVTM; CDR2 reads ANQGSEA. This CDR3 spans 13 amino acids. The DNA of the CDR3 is TGCAGCGTTCCACAGGTAGCCCGGCTTGGCTACACCTTC. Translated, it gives CSVPQVARLGYTF.

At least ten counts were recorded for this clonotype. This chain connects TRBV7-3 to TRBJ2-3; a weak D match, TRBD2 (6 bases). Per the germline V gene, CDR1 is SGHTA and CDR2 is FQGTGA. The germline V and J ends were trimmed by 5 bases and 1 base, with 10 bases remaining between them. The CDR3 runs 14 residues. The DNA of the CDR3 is TGTGCCAGCAGCCCCTCGGGGGGCACAGATACGCAGTATTTT. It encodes CASSPSGGTDTQYF.

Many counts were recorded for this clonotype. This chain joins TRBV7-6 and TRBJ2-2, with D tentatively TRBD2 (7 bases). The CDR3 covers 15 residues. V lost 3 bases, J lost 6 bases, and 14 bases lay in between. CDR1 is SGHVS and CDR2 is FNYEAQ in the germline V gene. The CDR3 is CASSFRGATPGELFF. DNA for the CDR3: TGTGCCAGCAGCTTTCGGGGGGCTACCCCCGGGGAGCTGTTTTTT.

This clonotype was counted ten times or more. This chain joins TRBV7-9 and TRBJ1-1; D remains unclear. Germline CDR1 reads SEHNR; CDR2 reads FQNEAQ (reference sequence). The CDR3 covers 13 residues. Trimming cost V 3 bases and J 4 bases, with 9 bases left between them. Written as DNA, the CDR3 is TGTGCCAGCAGCTTTGATCTGAGCACTGAAGCTTTCTTT. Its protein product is CASSFDLSTEAFF.

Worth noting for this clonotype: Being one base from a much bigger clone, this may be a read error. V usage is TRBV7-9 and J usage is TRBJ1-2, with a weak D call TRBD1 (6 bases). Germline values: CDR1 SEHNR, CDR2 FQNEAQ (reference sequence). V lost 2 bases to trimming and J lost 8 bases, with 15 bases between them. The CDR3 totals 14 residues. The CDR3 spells CASSLTGTLIGYTF. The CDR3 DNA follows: TGTGCCAGCAGCTTAACAGGGACTCTCATCGGCTACACCTTC.

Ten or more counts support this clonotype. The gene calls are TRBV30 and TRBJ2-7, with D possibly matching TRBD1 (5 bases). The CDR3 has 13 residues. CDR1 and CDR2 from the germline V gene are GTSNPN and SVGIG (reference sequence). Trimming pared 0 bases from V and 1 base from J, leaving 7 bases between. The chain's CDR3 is CAWSVGVSYEQYF. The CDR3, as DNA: TGTGCCTGGAGTGTAGGGGTTTCCTACGAGCAGTACTTC.

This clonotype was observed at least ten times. The chain's CDR3 is CASSPGAPAYEQYF. CDR3 DNA: TGTGCCAGCAGCCCCGGGGCCCCAGCCTACGAGCAGTACTTC. The rearrangement joins TRBV7-2 to TRBJ2-7; D may correspond to TRBD1 or TRBD2 (5 bases each). CDR1 SGHTA and CDR2 FQGNSA come from the germline V gene. There are 14 residues in the CDR3. Deletions cut 5 bases from V and 2 bases from J, with 13 bases between. The variable domain in full, completed from reference TRBV7-2 and TRBJ2-7, reads GAGVSQSPSNKVTEKGKDVELRCDPISGHTALYWYRQSLGQGLEFLIYFQGNSAPDKSGLPSDRFSAERTGGSVSTLTIQRTQQEDSAVYLCASSPGAPAYEQYFGPGTRLTVT.

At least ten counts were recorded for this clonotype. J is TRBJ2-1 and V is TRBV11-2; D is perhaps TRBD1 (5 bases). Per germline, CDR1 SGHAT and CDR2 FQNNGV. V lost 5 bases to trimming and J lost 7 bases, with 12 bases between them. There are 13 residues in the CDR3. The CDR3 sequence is CASSPDTFNEQFF. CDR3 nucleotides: TGTGCCAGCAGCCCGGACACCTTTAATGAGCAGTTCTTC.

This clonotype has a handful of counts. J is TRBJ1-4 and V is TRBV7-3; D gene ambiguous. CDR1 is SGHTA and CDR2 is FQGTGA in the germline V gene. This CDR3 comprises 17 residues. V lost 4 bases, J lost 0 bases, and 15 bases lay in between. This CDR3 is CASSSHEHRSTNEKLFF. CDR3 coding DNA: TGTGCCAGCAGCTCCCACGAACACCGATCAACTAATGAAAAACTGTTTTTT.

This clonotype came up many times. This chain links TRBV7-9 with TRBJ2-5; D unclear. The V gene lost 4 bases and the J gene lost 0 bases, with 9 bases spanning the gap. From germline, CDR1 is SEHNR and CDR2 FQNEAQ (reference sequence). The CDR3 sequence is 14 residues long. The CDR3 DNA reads TGTGCCAGCAGCTCGCCCCCGTACCAAGAGACCCAGTACTTC. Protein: CASSSPPYQETQYF.

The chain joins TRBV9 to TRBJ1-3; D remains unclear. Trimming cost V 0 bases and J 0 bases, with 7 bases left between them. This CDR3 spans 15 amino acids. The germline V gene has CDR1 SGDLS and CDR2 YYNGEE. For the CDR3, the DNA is TGTGCCAGCAGCGTAGAAGGCAACTCTGGAAACACCATATATTTT. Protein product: CASSVEGNSGNTIYF.